The next 21 T cell receptor beta chains were all read from a single sample in a study of a mutant IDH1 vaccine in newly diagnosed glioma. Time point given: week 11, during vaccination. Vaccine doses each comprised 300 ug of mutant IDH1 20-mer peptide, with topical imiquimod. This table comes from immunoSEQ multiplex PCR, and its TCRdb copy is limited to in-frame clones, with some not included. The data hold tens of thousands of clones, with around 80% observed a single time. For these receptors, no antigen is known. The specimen comprised PBMCs, sampled from a glioma patient whose treatment included an IDH1 peptide vaccine. The receptors stem from a man aged 35 to 55 with glioma.

The chain joins TRBV10-3 to TRBJ2-3, with D possibly being TRBD2 (6 bases). From germline, CDR1 is ENHRY and CDR2 SYGVKD. V was cut by 8 bases and J by 4 bases, with 13 bases left in between. This CDR3 has 13 residues. CDR3: CAIGGLDADTQYF. The CDR3, as DNA: TGTGCCATCGGGGGACTCGACGCAGATACGCAGTATTTT.

This sequence joins TRBV2 and TRBJ2-2; D might be TRBD2 (5 bases). CDR1 is SNHLY, CDR2 FYNNEI, per germline. The CDR3 is made up of 16 amino acids. V lost 5 bases, J lost 0 bases, and 13 bases lay in between. Here the CDR3 reads CASSPPAGPNTGELFF. CDR3 DNA sequence: TGTGCCAGCAGTCCCCCCGCGGGCCCGAACACCGGGGAGCTGTTTTTT.

The chain uses TRBV19 and TRBJ1-4; a possible D gene is TRBD1 (5 bases). Trimming took 7 bases from V and 7 from J, leaving 22 bases between them. Germline assignment: CDR1 LNHDA and CDR2 SQIVND (reference sequence). This CDR3 contains 16 residues. CDR3 sequence reads: CASTSLTTGLREKLFF. The CDR3 DNA is TGTGCCAGTACTTCCCTTACCACGGGACTTCGTGAAAAACTGTTTTTT.

The V gene is TRBV19, the J gene TRBJ2-1; TRBD1 might be the D (5 bases). Looked up from germline, CDR1 is LNHDA and CDR2 is SQIVND (reference sequence). Trimming removed 8 bases from V and 0 bases from J, with 11 bases in between. The CDR3 spans 14 residues. CDR3 DNA sequence: TGTGCCAGTTCCGAACAGGACTCCTACAATGAGCAGTTCTTC. Amino acids: CASSEQDSYNEQFF. The variable domain in full, with the rest retrieved from reference TRBV19 and TRBJ2-1, is DGGITQSPKYLFRKEGQNVTLSCEQNLNHDAMYWYRQDPGQGLRLIYYSQIVNDFQKGDIAEGYSVSREKKESFPLTVTSAQKNPTAFYLCASSEQDSYNEQFFGPGTRLTVL.

This clone appeared a single time. The chain links TRBV2 to TRBJ2-1, with 7 bases fitting TRBD1. CDR1 SNHLY and CDR2 FYNNEI come from the germline V gene. This CDR3 spans 15 amino acids. Losses at the gene ends were 2 bases for V and 6 bases for J; bases not matched to a gene: 7. The chain's CDR3 is CASSELQGVVNEQFF. In DNA form, the CDR3 reads TGTGCCAGCAGTGAACTGCAGGGGGTCGTCAATGAGCAGTTCTTC.

The V call is TRBV5-6, the J call TRBJ2-7, with D uncertain. Germline V lookup: CDR1 SGHDT, CDR2 YYEEEE. There are 14 residues in the CDR3. V shed 1 base and J shed 2 bases, with 10 bases lying between them. CDR3 in amino acids: CASSLLGLAYEQYF. The CDR3 DNA is TGTGCCAGCAGCTTGTTGGGCTTGGCCTACGAGCAGTACTTC.

The genes are TRBV5-1 and TRBJ1-4; 10 bases fit TRBD1. The germline gives CDR1 SGHRS, CDR2 YFSETQ. The CDR3 is 19 residues long. With V trimmed by 0 bases and J by 3 bases, 11 bases remained unmatched. The CDR3 sequence is CASSLASGTGVNSNEKLFF. The CDR3 bases are TGCGCCAGCAGCTTGGCCTCGGGGACAGGGGTCAATTCTAATGAAAAACTGTTTTTT.

The chain links TRBV19 to TRBJ1-1, with D possibly TRBD1 on 5 matching bases. Between the trimmed V and J ends, which lost 4 bases and 5 bases, there was a span of 17 bases. The CDR3 loop spans 15 amino acids. Germline CDR1 LNHDA, CDR2 SQIVND (reference sequence). CDR3 loop: CASSTLLGLSTEAFF. In nucleotides, the CDR3 is TGTGCCAGTAGTACCCTTTTGGGGCTGAGTACTGAAGCTTTCTTT.

This rearrangement joins TRBV27 to TRBJ2-3; TRBD1 is a possible D gene (6 bases). Trimming took 5 bases from V and 6 from J, leaving 24 bases between them. There are 17 residues in the CDR3. Looked up from germline, CDR1 is MNHEY and CDR2 is SMNVEV (reference sequence). CDR3 in amino acids: CASSPLTQGRRIDTQYF. The CDR3 DNA follows: TGTGCCAGCAGTCCGCTGACCCAGGGGCGTCGTATCGATACGCAGTATTTT.

This clone was seen more than once but under ten times. This sequence joins TRBV5-4 and TRBJ2-7, with D possibly being TRBD2 (5 bases). The CDR3 extends over 16 amino acids. CDR1 is SGHNT, CDR2 YYREEE, per germline (reference sequence). V lost 4 bases and J 0 bases, leaving 17 bases between the germline ends. The CDR3 DNA reads as TGTGCCAGCAGCCCGGGATTGCTTTCTATCTCCTACGAGCAGTACTTC. Its translation is CASSPGLLSISYEQYF.

In this sample, this clone turned up a few times. In the same sample, other DNA sequences code for this CDR3. The CDR3 DNA follows: TGTGCCAGCAGTTACCCAGGACAGGGGGCAGATACGCAGTATTTT. Residues: CASSYPGQGADTQYF. The gene calls are TRBV6-6 and TRBJ2-3, with 10 bases identical to TRBD1. Germline V gene sequence: CDR1 MNHNY, CDR2 SVGAGI (reference sequence). Trimming cost V 2 bases and J 4 bases; bases outside gene matches: 3. The CDR3 is 15 amino acids.

This chain joins TRBV13 and TRBJ1-1; 7 positions match TRBD1. The germline V gene encodes CDR1 PRHDT and CDR2 FYEKMQ (reference sequence). This CDR3 is built from 13 residues. J gave up 5 bases and V 6 bases, and 6 bases lay outside the gene matches. The CDR3 spells CASRPPGGTEAFF. CDR3 DNA: TGTGCCAGCAGACCTCCAGGGGGAACTGAAGCTTTCTTT. Looking up the rest from reference TRBV13 and TRBJ1-1 gives the full variable domain: AAGVIQSPRHLIKEKRETATLKCYPIPRHDTVYWYQQGPGQDPQFLISFYEKMQSDKGSIPDRFSAQQFSDYHSELNMSSLELGDSALYFCASRPPGGTEAFFGQGTRLTVV.

The rearrangement links TRBV4-3 to TRBJ2-3, with D possibly TRBD2 on 5 matching bases. The CDR3 spans 17 residues. Trimming took off 7 bases at V and 8 bases at J, with 28 bases between the two ends. CDR1 and CDR2 from the germline V gene are LGHNA and YSLEER. CDR3: CASTPQSWTGMVSTQYF. CDR3 sequence (DNA): TGCGCCAGCACCCCACAATCTTGGACTGGGATGGTTTCTACGCAGTATTTT.

The rearrangement joins TRBV5-5 to TRBJ2-5, with D tentatively TRBD2 (5 bases). The CDR3 is 14 amino acids. In germline, CDR1 is SGHKS, CDR2 YYEKEE (reference sequence). Trimming stripped 2 bases from V and 11 bases from J, with 19 bases between. CDR3 sequence (DNA): TGTGCCAGCAGCTTTTGGCAAGGAGCGGAAGAGCAGTACTTC. This codes for CASSFWQGAEEQYF.

The V gene is TRBV6-1, the J gene TRBJ2-5; TRBD1 agrees at 10 bases. CDR3 size: 14 residues. V lost 5 bases and J lost 5; bases outside the gene matches: 5. CDR1 is MNHNS, CDR2 SASEGT, per germline. CDR3 protein: CASSSTGGGETQYF. Here the CDR3 DNA reads TGTGCCAGCAGTTCGACAGGGGGCGGGGAGACCCAGTACTTC.

This clone has more than one count but fewer than ten. The chain couples TRBV5-1 to TRBJ1-1, with 8 bases lining up with TRBD1. Trimming cost V 0 bases and J 5 bases; bases outside gene matches: 3. Germline V gene lookup returns CDR1 SGHRS and CDR2 YFSETQ. The CDR3 has 14 amino acids. The CDR3, as DNA: TGCGCCAGCAGCTTGGCAGGGGGCCGGACTGAAGCTTTCTTT. Encoded protein: CASSLAGGRTEAFF.

This sequence joins TRBV27 and TRBJ1-1; D uncertain. V was cut by 7 bases and J by 4 bases, with 19 bases left in between. The length of the CDR3 is 15 residues. CDR1 and CDR2 from the germline V gene are MNHEY and SMNVEV (reference sequence). CDR3 nucleotides: TGTGCCAGCAAGACTCGGGCAAGGGTTCCCACTGAAGCTTTCTTT. It encodes CASKTRARVPTEAFF.

This sequence joins TRBV7-2 and TRBJ2-1, with 10 nucleotides matching TRBD2. J lost 2 bases, V lost 5 bases, and 3 bases had no gene match. This CDR3 region has 15 residues. Germline CDR1 is SGHTA and CDR2 is FQGNSA. The CDR3 DNA sequence: TGTGCCAGCAGCGCCGGGACTAGCGCCTACAATGAGCAGTTCTTC. The encoded protein is CASSAGTSAYNEQFF.

This rearrangement joins TRBV5-1 to TRBJ2-7; D may correspond to TRBD1 or TRBD2 (5 bases each). Germline CDR1 SGHRS, CDR2 YFSETQ. Trimming took 1 base from V and 3 from J, leaving 11 bases between them. CDR3 length equals 14 residues. The CDR3 region has the DNA TGCGCCAGCAGCTTGACCGGGACGCACTACGAGCAGTACTTC. Translating gives CASSLTGTHYEQYF.

The V gene is TRBV11-2, the J gene TRBJ2-3, with TRBD1 identical over 9 bases. Germline lookup yields CDR1 SGHAT and CDR2 FQNNGV. This CDR3 has 15 amino acids. V was clipped by 3 bases and J by 6 bases; unmatched bases: 7. This chain's CDR3 is CASSFPTGGDDTQYF. CDR3 bases: TGTGCCAGCAGCTTTCCGACAGGGGGAGATGATACGCAGTATTTT.

This chain connects TRBV5-1 to TRBJ2-5, with TRBD1 identical over 9 bases. The J call is uncertain, as TRBJ2-7 better fits the DNA end. This CDR3 comprises 14 residues. Germline CDR1 reads SGHRS; CDR2 reads YFSETQ. CDR3 sequence reads: CASSGTGGIYEQYF. CDR3 in DNA: TGCGCCAGCAGCGGTACAGGGGGCATCTACGAGCAGTACTTC.